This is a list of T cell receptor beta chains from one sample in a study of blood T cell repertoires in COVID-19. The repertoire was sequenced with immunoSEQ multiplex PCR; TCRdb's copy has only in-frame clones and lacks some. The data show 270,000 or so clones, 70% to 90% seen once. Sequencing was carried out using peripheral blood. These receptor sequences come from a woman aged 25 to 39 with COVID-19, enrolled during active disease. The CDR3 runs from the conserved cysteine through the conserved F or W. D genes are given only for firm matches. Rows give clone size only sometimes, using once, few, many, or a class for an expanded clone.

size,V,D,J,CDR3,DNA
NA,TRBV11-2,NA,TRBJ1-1,CASSPLAPGRLGDTEAFF,TGTGCCAGCAGCCCCCTCGCCCCCGGGCGACTAGGGGACACTGAAGCTTTCTTT
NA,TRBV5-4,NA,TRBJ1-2,CASSPGVGLASGYTF,TGTGCCAGCAGCCCGGGGGTAGGTCTCGCGAGCGGCTACACCTTC
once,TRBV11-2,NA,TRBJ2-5,CASSLDSRTAYQETQYF,TGTGCCAGCAGCTTAGATAGTCGGACTGCCTACCAAGAGACCCAGTACTTC
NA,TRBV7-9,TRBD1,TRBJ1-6,CASSLDREGNSPLHF,TGTGCCAGCAGCTTGGACAGGGAGGGTAATTCACCCCTCCACTTT
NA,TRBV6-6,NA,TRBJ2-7,CASSYVPASYEQYF,TGTGCCAGCAGTTACGTTCCAGCGAGCTACGAGCAGTACTTC
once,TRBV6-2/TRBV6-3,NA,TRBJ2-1,CASSPWAGAQYNEQFF,TGTGCCAGCAGCCCCTGGGCGGGGGCCCAGTACAATGAGCAGTTCTTC
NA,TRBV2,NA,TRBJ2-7,CASRPLTGLYEQYF,TGTGCCAGCAGGCCCTTGACAGGCCTCTACGAGCAGTACTTC
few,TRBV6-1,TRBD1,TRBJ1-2,CASSEALRGRLGYGYTF,TGTGCCAGCAGTGAAGCGCTCAGGGGGCGTTTGGGCTATGGCTACACCTTC
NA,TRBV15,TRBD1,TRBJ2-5,CATSVSAGTGVQETQYF,TGTGCCACCAGCGTATCGGCCGGGACAGGCGTTCAAGAGACCCAGTACTTC
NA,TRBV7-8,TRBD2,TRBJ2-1,CASSFSGGGNEQFF,TGTGCCAGCAGCTTTAGCGGGGGTGGGAATGAGCAGTTCTTC
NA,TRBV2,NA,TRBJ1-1,CASLYGVGAFF,TGTGCCAGCTTGTACGGGGTTGGGGCTTTCTTT
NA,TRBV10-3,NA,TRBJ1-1,CAISEGQRSEAFF,TGTGCCATCAGTGAGGGACAGCGATCTGAAGCTTTCTTT
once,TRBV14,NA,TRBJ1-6,CASSQDGPVRGNSPLHF,TGTGCCAGCAGCCAAGATGGGCCAGTCCGGGGTAATTCACCCCTCCACTTT
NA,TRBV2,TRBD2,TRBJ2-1,CASSDWASGKDNEQFF,TGTGCCAGCAGTGATTGGGCTAGCGGGAAGGACAATGAGCAGTTCTTC
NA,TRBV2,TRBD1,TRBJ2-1,CASSFRQGRWDEQFF,TGTGCCAGCAGTTTCAGACAGGGGAGATGGGATGAGCAGTTCTTC
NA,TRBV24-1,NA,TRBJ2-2,CATSDPGTGNTGELFF,TGTGCCACCAGTGACCCCGGGACTGGGAACACCGGGGAGCTGTTTTTT
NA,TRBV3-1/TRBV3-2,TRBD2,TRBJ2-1,CASSQEGGTVSEQFF,TGTGCCAGCAGCCAAGAGGGGGGGACCGTCAGTGAGCAGTTCTTC
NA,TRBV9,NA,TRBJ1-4,CASSPMRGGESRKLFF,TGTGCCAGCAGCCCCATGAGGGGAGGGGAGTCAAGAAAACTGTTTTTT
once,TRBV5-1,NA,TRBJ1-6,CASSLGQENSPLHF,TGCGCCAGCAGCTTGGGACAGGAGAATTCACCCCTCCACTTT
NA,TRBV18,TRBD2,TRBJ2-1,CASSPPLLAGYNEQFF,TGTGCCAGCTCACCACCTCTACTAGCGGGTTACAATGAGCAGTTCTTC
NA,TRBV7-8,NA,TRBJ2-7,CASSLVIGGLDSYEQYF,TGTGCCAGCAGCTTAGTCATCGGGGGGCTCGACTCCTACGAGCAGTACTTC
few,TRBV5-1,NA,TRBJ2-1,CASNDGLIIPDEQFF,TGCGCCAGCAACGATGGACTGATAATTCCGGACGAGCAGTTCTTC
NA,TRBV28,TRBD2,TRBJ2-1,CASSLGTSGSPSGFF,TGTGCCAGCAGTTTAGGAACTAGCGGCTCGCCCAGTGGGTTCTTC
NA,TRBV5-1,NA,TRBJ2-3,CASSSGHPTDTQYF,TGCGCCAGCAGTTCGGGACACCCCACAGATACGCAGTATTTT
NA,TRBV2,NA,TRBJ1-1,CASSGGLGNTEAFF,TGTGCCAGCAGTGGGGGGCTGGGGAACACTGAAGCTTTCTTT
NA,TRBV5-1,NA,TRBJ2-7,CASSLGQNYEQYF,TGCGCCAGCAGCTTGGGACAGAACTACGAGCAGTACTTC
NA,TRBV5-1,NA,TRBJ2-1,CASSPGNEQFF,TGCGCCAGCAGCCCCGGGAATGAGCAGTTCTTC
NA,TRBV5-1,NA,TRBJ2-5,CASSLPEETQYF,TGCGCCAGCAGCTTGCCGGAAGAGACCCAGTACTTC
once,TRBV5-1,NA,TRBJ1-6,CASSLGRGGLQGAPLHF,TGCGCCAGCAGCCTGGGCCGGGGGGGACTGCAAGGGGCACCCCTCCACTTT
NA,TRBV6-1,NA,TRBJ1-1,CASSEAGADTEAFF,TGTGCCAGCAGTGAAGCAGGGGCTGACACTGAAGCTTTCTTT
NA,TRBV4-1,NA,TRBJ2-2,CASRTQGIGELFF,TGCGCCAGCAGGACCCAGGGGATCGGGGAGCTGTTTTTT
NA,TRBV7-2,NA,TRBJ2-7,CASSLDGATSYEQYF,TGTGCCAGCAGCTTAGATGGGGCTACTTCCTACGAGCAGTACTTC
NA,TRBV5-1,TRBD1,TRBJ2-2,CASSLGDRETGELFF,TGCGCCAGCAGCTTGGGGGACAGGGAGACCGGGGAGCTGTTTTTT
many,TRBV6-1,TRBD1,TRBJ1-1,CASRAEPTGRIEAFF,TGTGCCAGCAGAGCAGAGCCGACAGGGAGGATAGAAGCTTTCTTT
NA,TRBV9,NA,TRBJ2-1,CASSVRSGNEQFF,TGTGCCAGCAGCGTCAGGTCTGGCAATGAGCAGTTCTTC
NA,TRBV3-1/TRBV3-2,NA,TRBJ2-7,CASSRGFGYEQYF,TGTGCCAGCAGCCGAGGGTTCGGCTACGAGCAGTACTTC
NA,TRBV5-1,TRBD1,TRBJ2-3,CASSHGTGGTDTQYF,TGCGCCAGCAGCCACGGGACAGGGGGCACAGATACGCAGTATTTT
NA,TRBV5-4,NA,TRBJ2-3,CASSSPQGNTQYF,TGTGCCAGCAGCTCACCCCAGGGAAATACGCAGTATTTT
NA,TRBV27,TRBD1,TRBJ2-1,CASRPGTGVYNEQFF,TGTGCCAGCAGGCCCGGGACAGGGGTCTACAATGAGCAGTTCTTC
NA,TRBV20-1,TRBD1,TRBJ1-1,CSAGTGWAFF,TGCAGTGCTGGGACAGGGTGGGCTTTCTTT
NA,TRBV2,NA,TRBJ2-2,CASSGEVTGELFF,TGTGCCAGCAGCGGAGAGGTCACCGGGGAGCTGTTTTTT
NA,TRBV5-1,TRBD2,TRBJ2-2,CASTKLAGSTGELFF,TGCGCCAGCACAAAGCTAGCGGGATCGACCGGGGAGCTGTTTTTT
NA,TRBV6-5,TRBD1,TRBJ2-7,CASSYSRDRGHEQYF,TGTGCCAGCAGTTATTCCCGGGACAGGGGGCACGAGCAGTACTTC
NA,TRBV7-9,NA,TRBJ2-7,CATTNGDSYEQYF,TGTGCCACCACTAACGGGGACTCCTACGAGCAGTACTTC
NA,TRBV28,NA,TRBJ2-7,CASSLSRQNYEQYF,TGTGCCAGCAGTTTGAGCCGACAGAACTACGAGCAGTACTTC
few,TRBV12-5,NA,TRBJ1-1,CASGFRGVEAFF,TGTGCTAGTGGTTTCCGGGGGGTAGAAGCTTTCTTT
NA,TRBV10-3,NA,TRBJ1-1,CAISGQGDTEAFF,TGTGCCATCAGCGGGCAGGGTGACACTGAAGCTTTCTTT
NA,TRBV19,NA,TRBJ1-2,CASGLSRRNYGYTF,TGTGCCAGCGGACTCTCTCGTCGTAACTATGGCTACACCTTC
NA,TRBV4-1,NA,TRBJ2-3,CASSQEPGLDTQYF,TGCGCCAGCAGCCAAGAGCCGGGTCTGGATACGCAGTATTTT
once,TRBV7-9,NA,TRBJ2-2,CASSVFSANTGELFF,TGTGCCAGCAGCGTATTTTCGGCGAACACCGGGGAGCTGTTTTTT
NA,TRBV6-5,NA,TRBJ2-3,CASRLRGSRTDTQYF,TGTGCCAGCAGGCTCCGAGGCAGCCGCACAGATACGCAGTATTTT
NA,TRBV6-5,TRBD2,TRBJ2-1,CASIKRGAPRREQFF,TGTGCCAGCATCAAGCGGGGGGCCCCAAGGCGAGAGCAGTTCTTC
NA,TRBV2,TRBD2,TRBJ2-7,CASSSGTRPYEQYF,TGTGCCAGCAGTTCCGGGACTAGGCCGTACGAGCAGTACTTC
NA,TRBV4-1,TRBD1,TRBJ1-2,CASSQPGQGSGGYTF,TGCGCCAGCAGCCAACCGGGACAGGGATCGGGTGGCTACACCTTC
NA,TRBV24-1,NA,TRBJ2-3,CATSGGSTDTQYF,TGTGCCACCTCCGGCGGCAGCACAGATACGCAGTATTTT